A selection of T cell receptor beta chains follows, all from one sample in a study of CD8 T cells in ankylosing spondylitis. TCRdb called the 5' RACE reads again in MiXCR, with one record for every CDR3 protein. The repertoire holds under 250,000 distinct CDR3 sequences, with around 10% as singletons. Material for sequencing was blood, either unsorted or a sorted T cell fraction (not recorded which). Receptors originate from a male donor with ankylosing spondylitis or in good health (not recorded which). Each CDR3 is given with its conserved first and last residue. Fields, in order: D gene, CDR3 length, J gene, clone size, V gene, CDR3 protein. D genes are given only for firm matches. Some rows mark clone size as missing; the rest say once, few, many or name a class of expanded clone.

d_gene: NA; len: 12; j_gene: TRBJ1-2; abundance: NA; v_gene: TRBV19; CDR3aa: CASTRAPYGYTF
d_gene: NA; len: 16; j_gene: TRBJ1-6; abundance: once; v_gene: TRBV30; CDR3aa: CAWSYGQQLYNSPLHF
d_gene: NA; len: 13; j_gene: TRBJ2-4; abundance: few; v_gene: TRBV2; CDR3aa: CASSVIGGNIQYF
d_gene: NA; len: 17; j_gene: TRBJ2-2; abundance: many; v_gene: TRBV5-1; CDR3aa: CASSLARQTTLTGELFF
d_gene: NA; len: 13; j_gene: TRBJ2-1; abundance: many; v_gene: TRBV12-5; CDR3aa: CASGRGILHEQFF
d_gene: NA; len: 15; j_gene: TRBJ2-2; abundance: many; v_gene: TRBV2; CDR3aa: CASTLRAAGTGELFF
d_gene: TRBD1; len: 15; j_gene: TRBJ2-7; abundance: many; v_gene: TRBV4-1; CDR3aa: CASSPWDRTAYEQYF
d_gene: NA; len: 15; j_gene: TRBJ2-5; abundance: once; v_gene: TRBV3-1; CDR3aa: CASSQGTNGAETQYF
d_gene: NA; len: 16; j_gene: TRBJ2-2; abundance: NA; v_gene: TRBV7-6; CDR3aa: CASSLVRQGNTGELFF
d_gene: NA; len: 16; j_gene: TRBJ2-3; abundance: many; v_gene: TRBV7-3; CDR3aa: CASSLGRGQSTDTQYF
d_gene: NA; len: 14; j_gene: TRBJ2-5; abundance: many; v_gene: TRBV5-1; CDR3aa: CASSLRVGAETQYF
d_gene: NA; len: 15; j_gene: TRBJ1-5; abundance: many; v_gene: TRBV5-6; CDR3aa: CASSRGRFSNQPQHF
d_gene: NA; len: 15; j_gene: TRBJ2-3; abundance: NA; v_gene: TRBV28; CDR3aa: CAITKGGASTDTQYF
d_gene: NA; len: 11; j_gene: TRBJ2-1; abundance: many; v_gene: TRBV7-9; CDR3aa: CASSPSPGPFF